A single T cell receptor beta chain is shown here with its context. A sample-barcoded 5' primer and a J-beta primer mix were used in a second PCR of about 7 to 12 cycles. MiXCR, run by TCRdb on the 5' RACE reads, gives a single entry per CDR3 protein. The sample shows 980,000 or so distinct CDR3 sequences, 40% to 60% of them seen only once. These data originate in a study of blood T cells in healthy people across ages. Sequencing was performed on blood. This receptor was obtained from a man aged 25 to 45 in good health.

The CDR3 reads CASSQWTGEYDYGYTF. The CDR3 nucleotides read TGTGCCAGCAGCCAGTGGACAGGGGAGTATGACTATGGCTACACCTTC. The V and J genes are TRBV14 and TRBJ1-2, with TRBD1 identical over 9 bases. With 3 bases clipped from V and 3 bases from J, the junction kept 8 bases outside the gene matches. The CDR3 length is 16 residues. Germline loops: CDR1 SGHDN, CDR2 FVKESK.